This T cell receptor (beta chain) was identified in a study of Graves' ophthalmopathy and Graves' hyperthyroidism. Germline CDR1 and CDR2: SQVTM and ANQGSEA. This CDR3 has 14 residues. Scientists amplified the TCR beta CDR3 regions from RNA transcripts. The workflow started with a first-round RT-PCR run with HTBI primers and then moved on to a second-round multiplex PCR. TCRdb reprocessed the multiplex PCR reads with MiXCR, giving one entry per CDR3 protein. The profile shows hundreds of thousands of distinct CDR3 sequences, 45% to 55% of them singletons. Remarks on this clonotype: The junction departs from germline at one end; a sequencing error may be responsible.

Sequenced material: peripheral blood. The sequence came from an adult man with Graves' ophthalmopathy. This sequence joins TRBV29-1 and TRBJ2-7; 7 positions agree with TRBD2. The CDR3 DNA sequence: TGCAGCGTTGAGGGGAGGGGAGATACCTATGAGCAGTACTTC. As protein: CSVEGRGDTYEQYF.